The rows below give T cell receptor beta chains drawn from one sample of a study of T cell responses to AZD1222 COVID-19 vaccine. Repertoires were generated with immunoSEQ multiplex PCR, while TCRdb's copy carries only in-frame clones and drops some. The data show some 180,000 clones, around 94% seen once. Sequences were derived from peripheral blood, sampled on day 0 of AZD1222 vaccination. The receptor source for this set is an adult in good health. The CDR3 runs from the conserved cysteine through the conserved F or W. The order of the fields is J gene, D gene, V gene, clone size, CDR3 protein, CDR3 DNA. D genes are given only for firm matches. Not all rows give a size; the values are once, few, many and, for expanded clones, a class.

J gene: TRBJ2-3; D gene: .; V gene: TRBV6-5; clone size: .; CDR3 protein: CAGSIQSRDDTQYF; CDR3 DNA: TGTGCCGGCAGTATCCAGAGCCGGGATGATACGCAGTATTTT
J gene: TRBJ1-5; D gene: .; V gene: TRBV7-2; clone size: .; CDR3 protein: CASSPSGANQPQHF; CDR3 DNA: TGTGCCAGCAGCCCGTCAGGGGCCAATCAGCCCCAGCATTTT
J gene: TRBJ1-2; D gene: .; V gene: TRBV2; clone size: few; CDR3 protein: CASSEDWGREDGYTF; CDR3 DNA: TGTGCCAGCAGTGAAGATTGGGGGCGTGAAGATGGCTACACCTTC
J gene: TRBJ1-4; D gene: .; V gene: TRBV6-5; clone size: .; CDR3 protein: CASSTTGRGEKLFF; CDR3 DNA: TGTGCCAGCAGTACTACAGGGCGGGGGGAAAAACTGTTTTTT
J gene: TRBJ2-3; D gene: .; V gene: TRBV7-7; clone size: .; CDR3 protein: CASSQGRLGGTDTQYF; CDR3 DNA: TGTGCCAGCAGCCAAGGACGTTTGGGGGGCACAGATACGCAGTATTTT
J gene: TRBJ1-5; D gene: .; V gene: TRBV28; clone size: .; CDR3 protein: CASSLGQGFLPQHF; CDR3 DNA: TGTGCCAGCAGTTTAGGGCAGGGGTTTCTGCCCCAGCATTTT
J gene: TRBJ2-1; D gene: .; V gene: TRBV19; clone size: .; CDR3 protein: CASSLTAYSYNEQFF; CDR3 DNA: TGTGCCAGTAGTCTCACAGCCTACTCCTACAATGAGCAGTTCTTC
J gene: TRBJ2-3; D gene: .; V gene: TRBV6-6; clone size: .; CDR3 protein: CASSPPGADTQYF; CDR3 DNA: TGTGCCAGCAGCCCCCCGGGGGCCGATACGCAGTATTTT
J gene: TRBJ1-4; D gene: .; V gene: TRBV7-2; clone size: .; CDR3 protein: CASSLMGGAEKLFF; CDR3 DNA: TGTGCCAGCAGCTTAATGGGGGGCGCGGAAAAACTGTTTTTT
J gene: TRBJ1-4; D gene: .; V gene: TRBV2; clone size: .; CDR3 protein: CASSEGRWDNEKLFF; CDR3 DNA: TGTGCCAGCAGTGAGGGACGGTGGGATAATGAAAAACTGTTTTTT
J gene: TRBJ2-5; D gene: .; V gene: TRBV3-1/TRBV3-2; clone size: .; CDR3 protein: CASSQVWQQETQYF; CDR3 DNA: TGTGCCAGCAGCCAAGTCTGGCAGCAAGAGACCCAGTACTTC
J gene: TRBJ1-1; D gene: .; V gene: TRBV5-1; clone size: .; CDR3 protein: CASSFRGEAFF; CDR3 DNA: TGCGCCAGCAGCTTCAGGGGTGAAGCTTTCTTT
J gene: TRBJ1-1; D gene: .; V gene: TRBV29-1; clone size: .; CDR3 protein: CSVGGHLNTEAFF; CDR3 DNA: TGCAGCGTTGGGGGACACTTGAACACTGAAGCTTTCTTT
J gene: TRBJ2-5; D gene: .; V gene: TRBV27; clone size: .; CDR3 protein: CASSPLVLGGGPIQYF; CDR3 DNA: TGTGCCAGCAGTCCTCTCGTCTTAGGAGGTGGACCGATCCAGTACTTC
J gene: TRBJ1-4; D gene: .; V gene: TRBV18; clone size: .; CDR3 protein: CASSAGWGRSEKLFF; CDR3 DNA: TGTGCCAGCTCAGCAGGGTGGGGAAGATCGGAAAAACTGTTTTTT
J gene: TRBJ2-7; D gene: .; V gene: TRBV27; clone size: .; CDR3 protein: CASSFTPRDYQQYF; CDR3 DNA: TGTGCCAGCAGTTTTACCCCCAGGGATTACCAGCAGTACTTC
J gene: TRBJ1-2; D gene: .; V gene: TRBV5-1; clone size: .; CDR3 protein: CASSPAGKFNYGYTF; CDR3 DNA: TGCGCCAGCAGCCCCGCGGGGAAGTTTAACTATGGCTACACCTTC
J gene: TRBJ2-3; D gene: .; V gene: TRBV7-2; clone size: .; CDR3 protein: CASSLDSGVTDTQYF; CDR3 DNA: TGTGCCAGCAGCTTAGACTCGGGGGTGACAGATACGCAGTATTTT
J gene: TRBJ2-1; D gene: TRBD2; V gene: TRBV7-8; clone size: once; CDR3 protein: CASSSPGGSSYNEQFF; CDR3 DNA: TGTGCCAGCAGCTCCCCGGGGGGGAGCTCCTACAATGAGCAGTTCTTC
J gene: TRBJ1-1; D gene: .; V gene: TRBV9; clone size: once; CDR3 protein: CASSVLVGTPFNTEAFF; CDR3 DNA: TGTGCCAGCAGCGTATTAGTGGGGACTCCCTTTAACACTGAAGCTTTCTTT
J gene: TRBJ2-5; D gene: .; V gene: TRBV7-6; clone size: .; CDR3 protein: CASSWRGGGETQYF; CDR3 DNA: TGTGCCAGCAGCTGGCGCGGGGGCGGAGAGACCCAGTACTTC
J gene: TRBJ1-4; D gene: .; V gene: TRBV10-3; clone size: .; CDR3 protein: CAIRGVTNEKLFF; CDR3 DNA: TGTGCCATCAGGGGAGTCACTAATGAAAAACTGTTTTTT
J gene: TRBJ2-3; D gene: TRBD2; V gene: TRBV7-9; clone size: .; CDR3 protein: CASSPGTSGGRDTQYF; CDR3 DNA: TGTGCCAGCAGCCCCGGGACTAGCGGGGGGAGAGATACGCAGTATTTT
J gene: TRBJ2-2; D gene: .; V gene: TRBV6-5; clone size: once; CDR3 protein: CASNLRGTGELFF; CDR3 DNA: TGTGCCAGCAACCTCCGAGGCACCGGGGAGCTGTTTTTT
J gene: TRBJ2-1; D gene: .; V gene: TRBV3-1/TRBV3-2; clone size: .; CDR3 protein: CASSQTGDNNEQFF; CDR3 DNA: TGTGCCAGCAGCCAAACTGGGGACAACAATGAGCAGTTCTTC
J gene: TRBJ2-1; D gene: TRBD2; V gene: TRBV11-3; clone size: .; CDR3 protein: CASDRGGGGHEQFF; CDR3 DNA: TGTGCCAGCGACCGGGGGGGCGGTGGGCATGAGCAGTTCTTC
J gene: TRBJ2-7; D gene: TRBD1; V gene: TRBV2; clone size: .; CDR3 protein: CASRLRDSGGYEQYF; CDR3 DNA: TGTGCCAGCAGACTCCGGGACAGCGGTGGTTACGAGCAGTACTTC
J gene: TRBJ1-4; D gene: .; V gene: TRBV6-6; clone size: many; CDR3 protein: CASSYVLGGNEKLFF; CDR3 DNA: TGTGCCAGCAGTTACGTCCTCGGGGGCAATGAAAAACTGTTTTTT
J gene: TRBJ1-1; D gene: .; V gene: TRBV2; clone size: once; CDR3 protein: CASSGQGVNTEAFF; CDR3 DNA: TGTGCCAGCAGTGGCCAGGGAGTGAACACTGAAGCTTTCTTT
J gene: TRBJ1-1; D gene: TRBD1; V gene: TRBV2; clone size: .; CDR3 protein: CASEQGAVIEAFF; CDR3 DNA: TGTGCCAGTGAACAGGGGGCGGTTATTGAAGCTTTCTTT
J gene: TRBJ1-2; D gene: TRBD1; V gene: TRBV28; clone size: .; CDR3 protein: CASSPGQGGGYTF; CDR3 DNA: TGTGCCAGCAGTCCGGGACAGGGAGGTGGCTACACCTTC
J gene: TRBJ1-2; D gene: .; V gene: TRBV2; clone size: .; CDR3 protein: CASSEDSYGYTF; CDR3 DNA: TGTGCCAGCAGTGAGGACAGCTATGGCTACACCTTC
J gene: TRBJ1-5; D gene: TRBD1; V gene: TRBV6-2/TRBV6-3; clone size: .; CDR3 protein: CASSHRQGQPQHF; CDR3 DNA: TGTGCCAGCAGTCACAGACAGGGTCAGCCCCAGCATTTT
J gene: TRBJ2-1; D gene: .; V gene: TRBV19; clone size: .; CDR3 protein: CASSIGGGPAYNEQFF; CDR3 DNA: TGTGCCAGTAGTATAGGGGGCGGCCCTGCCTACAATGAGCAGTTCTTC
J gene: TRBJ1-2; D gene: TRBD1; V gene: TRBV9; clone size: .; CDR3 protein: CASSATGGAGGYTF; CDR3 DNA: TGTGCCAGCAGCGCTACAGGGGGGGCCGGAGGCTACACCTTC
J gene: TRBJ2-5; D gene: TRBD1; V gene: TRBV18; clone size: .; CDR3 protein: CASSLGQGRETQYF; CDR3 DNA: TGTGCCAGCTCACTAGGACAGGGGCGAGAGACCCAGTACTTC
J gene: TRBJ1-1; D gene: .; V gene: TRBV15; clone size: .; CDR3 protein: CATSRVPETNTEAFF; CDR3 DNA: TGTGCCACCAGCAGAGTGCCCGAGACGAACACTGAAGCTTTCTTT
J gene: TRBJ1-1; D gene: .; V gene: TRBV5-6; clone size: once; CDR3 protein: CASSLVGPGGAFF; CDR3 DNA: TGTGCCAGCAGCTTGGTAGGGCCCGGAGGGGCTTTCTTT
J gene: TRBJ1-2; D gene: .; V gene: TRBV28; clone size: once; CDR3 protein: CASRRYGYTF; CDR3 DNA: TGTGCCAGCAGGCGTTATGGCTACACCTTC
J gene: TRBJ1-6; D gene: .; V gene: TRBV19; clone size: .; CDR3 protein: CASRQDTYNSPLHF; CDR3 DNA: TGTGCCAGTCGACAGGACACCTATAATTCACCCCTCCACTTT
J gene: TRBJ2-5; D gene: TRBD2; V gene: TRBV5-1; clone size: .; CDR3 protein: CASSRTGGQETQYF; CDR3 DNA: TGCGCCAGCAGCAGGACGGGGGGGCAAGAGACCCAGTACTTC
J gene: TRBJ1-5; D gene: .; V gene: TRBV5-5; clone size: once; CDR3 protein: CASSWGSTGGSNQPQHF; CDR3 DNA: TGTGCCAGCAGCTGGGGGTCGACAGGAGGTAGCAATCAGCCCCAGCATTTT
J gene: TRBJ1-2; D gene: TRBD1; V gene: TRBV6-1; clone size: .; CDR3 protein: CASSEGRGPIPYGYTF; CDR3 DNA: TGTGCCAGCAGCGAAGGGAGGGGGCCAATCCCCTATGGCTACACCTTC
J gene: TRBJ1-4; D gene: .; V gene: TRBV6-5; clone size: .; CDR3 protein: CASGPASTNEKLFF; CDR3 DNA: TGTGCCAGCGGCCCGGCCTCAACTAATGAAAAACTGTTTTTT
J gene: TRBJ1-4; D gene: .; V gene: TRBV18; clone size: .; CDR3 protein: CASSLRTESNEKLFF; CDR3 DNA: TGTGCCAGCTCGTTGAGGACGGAATCGAATGAAAAACTGTTTTTT
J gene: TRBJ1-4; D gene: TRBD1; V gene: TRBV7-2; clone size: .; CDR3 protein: CASSPAGTGTEKLFF; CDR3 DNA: TGTGCCAGCAGCCCCGCCGGGACAGGGACAGAAAAACTGTTTTTT
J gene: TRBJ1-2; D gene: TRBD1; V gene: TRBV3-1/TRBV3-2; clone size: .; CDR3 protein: CASSQPGTGLAYGYTF; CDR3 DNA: TGTGCCAGCAGCCAGCCGGGGACAGGGTTGGCTTATGGCTACACCTTC
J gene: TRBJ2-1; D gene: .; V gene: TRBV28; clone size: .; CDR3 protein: CASTTPTTRGSSEQFF; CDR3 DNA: TGTGCCAGCACCACCCCGACGACTCGAGGTAGTAGTGAGCAGTTCTTC
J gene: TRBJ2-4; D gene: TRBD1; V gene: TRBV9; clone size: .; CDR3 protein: CASSAQGAVGIQYF; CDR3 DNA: TGTGCCAGCAGCGCGCAGGGGGCGGTAGGCATTCAGTACTTC
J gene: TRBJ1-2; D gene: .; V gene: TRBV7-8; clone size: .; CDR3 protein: CASSLGSSDYGYTF; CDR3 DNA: TGTGCCAGCAGCTTAGGGTCCTCGGACTATGGCTACACCTTC
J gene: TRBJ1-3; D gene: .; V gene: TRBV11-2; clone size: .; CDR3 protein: CASSEQRNTIYF; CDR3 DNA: TGTGCCAGCAGCGAGCAGAGAAACACCATATATTTT